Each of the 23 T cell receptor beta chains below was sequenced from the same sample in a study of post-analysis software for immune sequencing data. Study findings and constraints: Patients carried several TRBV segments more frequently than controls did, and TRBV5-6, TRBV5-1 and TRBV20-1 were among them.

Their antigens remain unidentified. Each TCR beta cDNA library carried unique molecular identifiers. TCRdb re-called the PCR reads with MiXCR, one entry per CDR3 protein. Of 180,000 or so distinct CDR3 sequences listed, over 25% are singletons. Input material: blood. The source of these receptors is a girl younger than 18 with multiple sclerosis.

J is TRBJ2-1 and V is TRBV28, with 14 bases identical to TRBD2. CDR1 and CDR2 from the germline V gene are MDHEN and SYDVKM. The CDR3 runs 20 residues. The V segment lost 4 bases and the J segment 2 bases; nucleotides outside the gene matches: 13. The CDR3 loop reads CASSSAGLAGAGGAYNEQFF. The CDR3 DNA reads TGTGCCAGCAGTTCCGCGGGACTAGCGGGAGCAGGAGGGGCCTACAATGAGCAGTTCTTC.

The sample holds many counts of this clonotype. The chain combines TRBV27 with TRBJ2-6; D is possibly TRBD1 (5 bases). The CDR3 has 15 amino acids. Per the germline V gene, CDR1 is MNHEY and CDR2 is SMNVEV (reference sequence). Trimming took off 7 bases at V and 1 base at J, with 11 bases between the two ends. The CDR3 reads CASKTGFSGANVLTF. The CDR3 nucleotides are TGTGCCAGCAAAACAGGTTTTTCTGGGGCCAACGTCCTGACTTTC.

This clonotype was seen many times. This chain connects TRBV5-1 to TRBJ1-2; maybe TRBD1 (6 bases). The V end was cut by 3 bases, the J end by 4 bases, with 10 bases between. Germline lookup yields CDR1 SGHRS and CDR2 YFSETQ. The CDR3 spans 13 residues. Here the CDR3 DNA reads TGCGCCAGCAGCTCGACAGGCATCTATGGCTACACCTTC. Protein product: CASSSTGIYGYTF.

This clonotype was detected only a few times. DNA for the CDR3: TGTGCCAGCAGCTTGTATGGGATGGGCACTGAAGCTTTCTTT. This codes for CASSLYGMGTEAFF. The V and J genes are TRBV7-9 and TRBJ1-1; unclear D gene. The germline V gene has CDR1 SEHNR and CDR2 FQNEAQ (reference sequence). V lost 3 bases and J 4 bases, leaving 12 bases between the germline ends. CDR3 length: 14 amino acids.

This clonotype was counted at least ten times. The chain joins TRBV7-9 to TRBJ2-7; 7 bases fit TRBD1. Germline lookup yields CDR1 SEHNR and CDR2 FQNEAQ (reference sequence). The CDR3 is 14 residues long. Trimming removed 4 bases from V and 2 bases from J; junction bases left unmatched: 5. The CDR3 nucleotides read TGTGCCAGCAGCTCCCCGACAGGGCCCTACGAGCAGTACTTC. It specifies CASSSPTGPYEQYF.

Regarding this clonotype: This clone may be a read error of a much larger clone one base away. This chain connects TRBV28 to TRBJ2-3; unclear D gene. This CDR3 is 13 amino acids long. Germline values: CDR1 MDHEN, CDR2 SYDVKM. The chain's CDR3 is CASRRSYGDTRYF. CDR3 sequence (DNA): TGTGCCAGCAGGAGATCCTATGGAGATACGCGGTATTTT.

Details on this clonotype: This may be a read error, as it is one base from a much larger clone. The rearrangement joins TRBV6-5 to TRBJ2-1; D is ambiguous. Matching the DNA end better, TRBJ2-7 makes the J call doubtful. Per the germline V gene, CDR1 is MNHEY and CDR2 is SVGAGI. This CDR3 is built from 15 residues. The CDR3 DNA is TGTGCCAGCAGTTACTCGGCCGGGTCCTACAATGAGCAGTACTTC. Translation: CASSYSAGSYNEQYF.

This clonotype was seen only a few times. Here the CDR3 reads CASNTKRTGELFF. Written as DNA, the CDR3 is TGTGCCAGCAACACAAAGCGGACCGGGGAGCTGTTTTTT. V is TRBV2 and J is TRBJ2-2; possible D gene TRBD2, 5 bases. V lost 7 bases to trimming and J lost 5 bases, with 11 bases between them. CDR1 is SNHLY and CDR2 is FYNNEI in the germline V gene. The CDR3 has 13 residues.

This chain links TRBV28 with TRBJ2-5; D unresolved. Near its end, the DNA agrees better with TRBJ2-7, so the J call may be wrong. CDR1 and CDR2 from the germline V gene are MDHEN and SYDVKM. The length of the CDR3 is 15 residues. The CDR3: CASSPPQGIPYEQYF. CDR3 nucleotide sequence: TGTGCCAGCAGTCCCCCACAAGGGATACCCTACGAGCAGTACTTC.

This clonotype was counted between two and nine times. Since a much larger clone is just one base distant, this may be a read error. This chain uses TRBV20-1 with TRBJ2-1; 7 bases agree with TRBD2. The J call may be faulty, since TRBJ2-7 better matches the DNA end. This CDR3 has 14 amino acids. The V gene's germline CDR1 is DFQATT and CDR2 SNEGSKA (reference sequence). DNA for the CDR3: TGCAGCGTGGTGAGCGGGGCCAACTACAATGAGCAGTACTTC. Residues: CSVVSGANYNEQYF.

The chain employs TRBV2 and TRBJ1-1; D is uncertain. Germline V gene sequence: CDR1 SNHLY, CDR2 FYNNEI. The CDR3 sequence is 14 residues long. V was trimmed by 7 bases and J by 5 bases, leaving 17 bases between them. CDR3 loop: CASMVEETGTEAFF. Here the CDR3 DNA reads TGTGCCAGCATGGTAGAAGAAACGGGGACTGAAGCTTTCTTT.

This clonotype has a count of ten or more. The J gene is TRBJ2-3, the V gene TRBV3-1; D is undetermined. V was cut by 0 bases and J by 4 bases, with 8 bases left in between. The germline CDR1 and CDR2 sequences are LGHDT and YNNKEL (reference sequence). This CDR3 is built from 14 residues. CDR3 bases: TGTGCCAGCAGCCAAGAACGCGGAGCAGATACGCAGTATTTT. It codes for CASSQERGADTQYF.

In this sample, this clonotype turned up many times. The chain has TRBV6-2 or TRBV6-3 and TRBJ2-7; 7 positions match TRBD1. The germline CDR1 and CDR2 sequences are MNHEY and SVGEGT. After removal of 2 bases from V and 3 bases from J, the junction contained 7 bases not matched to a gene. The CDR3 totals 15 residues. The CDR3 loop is CASSYRTGGLYEQYF. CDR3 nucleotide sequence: TGTGCCAGCAGTTACAGGACAGGCGGACTCTACGAGCAGTACTTC.

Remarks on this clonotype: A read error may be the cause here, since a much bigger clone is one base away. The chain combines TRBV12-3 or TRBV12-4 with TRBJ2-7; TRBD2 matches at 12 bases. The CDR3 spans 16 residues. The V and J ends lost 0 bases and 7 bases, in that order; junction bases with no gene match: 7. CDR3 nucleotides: TGTGCCAGCAGTTTAGCGCTAGCGGGAGGGGCGGATGAGCAGTACTTC. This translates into CASSLALAGGADEQYF.

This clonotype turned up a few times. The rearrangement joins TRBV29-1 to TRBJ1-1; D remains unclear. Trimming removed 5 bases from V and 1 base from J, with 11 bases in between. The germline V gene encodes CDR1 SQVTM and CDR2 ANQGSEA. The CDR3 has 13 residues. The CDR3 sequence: CSVIVGGNTEAFF. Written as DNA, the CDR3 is TGCAGCGTTATAGTAGGAGGGAACACTGAAGCTTTCTTT. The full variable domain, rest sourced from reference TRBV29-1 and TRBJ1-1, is SAVISQKPSRDICQRGTSLTIQCQVDSQVTMMFWYRQQPGQSLTLIATANQGSEATYESGFVIDKFPISRPNLTFSTLTVSNMSPEDSSIYLCSVIVGGNTEAFFGQGTRLTVV.

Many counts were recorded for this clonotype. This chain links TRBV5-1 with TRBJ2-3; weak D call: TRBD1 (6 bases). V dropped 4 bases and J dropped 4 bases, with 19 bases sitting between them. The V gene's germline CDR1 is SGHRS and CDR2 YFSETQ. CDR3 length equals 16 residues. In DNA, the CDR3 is TGCGCCAGCAGCCCCGGGACACTTGTGGGATCAGATACGCAGTATTTT. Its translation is CASSPGTLVGSDTQYF.

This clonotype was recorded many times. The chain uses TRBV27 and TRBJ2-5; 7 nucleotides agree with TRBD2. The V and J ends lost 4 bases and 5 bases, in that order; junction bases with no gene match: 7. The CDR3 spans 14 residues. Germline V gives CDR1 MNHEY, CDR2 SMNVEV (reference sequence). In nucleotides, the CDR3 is TGTGCCAGCAGTTCCCGACTAGCATGGGAGACCCAGTACTTC. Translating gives CASSSRLAWETQYF.

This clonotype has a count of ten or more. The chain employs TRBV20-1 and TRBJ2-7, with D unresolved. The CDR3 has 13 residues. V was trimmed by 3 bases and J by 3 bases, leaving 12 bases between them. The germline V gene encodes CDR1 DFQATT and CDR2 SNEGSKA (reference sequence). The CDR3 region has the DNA TGCAGTGCTAGTCGACATCCGGGCTACGAGCAGTACTTC. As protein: CSASRHPGYEQYF.

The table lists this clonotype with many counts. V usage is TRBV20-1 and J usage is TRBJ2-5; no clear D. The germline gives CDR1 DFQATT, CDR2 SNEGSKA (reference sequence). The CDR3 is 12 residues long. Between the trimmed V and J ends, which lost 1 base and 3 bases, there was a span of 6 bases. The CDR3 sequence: CSARGNEETQYF. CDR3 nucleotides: TGCAGTGCTAGAGGAAACGAAGAGACCCAGTACTTC.

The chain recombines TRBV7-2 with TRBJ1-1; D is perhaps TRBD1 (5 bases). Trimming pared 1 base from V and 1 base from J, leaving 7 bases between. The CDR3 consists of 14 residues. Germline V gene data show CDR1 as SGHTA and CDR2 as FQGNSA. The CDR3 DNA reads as TGTGCCAGCAGCTTAGTCCAGGGGAACACTGAAGCTTTCTTT. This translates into CASSLVQGNTEAFF.

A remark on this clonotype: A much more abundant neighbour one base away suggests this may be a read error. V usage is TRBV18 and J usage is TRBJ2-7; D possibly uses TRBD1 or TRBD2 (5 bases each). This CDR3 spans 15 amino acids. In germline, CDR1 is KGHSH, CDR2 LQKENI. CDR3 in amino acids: CVSSPEGLNSYEQYF. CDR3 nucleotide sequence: TGTGTCAGCTCACCCGAGGGGCTCAACTCCTACGAGCAGTACTTC.

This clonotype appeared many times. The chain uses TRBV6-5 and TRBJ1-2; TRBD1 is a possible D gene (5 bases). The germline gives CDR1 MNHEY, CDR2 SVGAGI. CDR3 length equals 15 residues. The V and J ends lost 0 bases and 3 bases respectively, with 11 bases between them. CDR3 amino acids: CASSYSTESHYGYTF. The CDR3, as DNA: TGTGCCAGCAGTTACTCGACAGAAAGCCACTATGGCTACACCTTC.

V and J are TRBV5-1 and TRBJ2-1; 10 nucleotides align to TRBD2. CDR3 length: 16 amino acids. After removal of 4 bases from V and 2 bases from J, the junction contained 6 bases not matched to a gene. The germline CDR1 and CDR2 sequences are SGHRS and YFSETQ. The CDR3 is CASSVIAGGPYNEQFF. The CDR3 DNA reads TGCGCCAGCAGCGTTATAGCGGGAGGCCCCTACAATGAGCAGTTCTTC.